This TCR beta chain was sequenced during a study of blood T cell repertoires in COVID-19. Study context: Some COVID-19 samples were acute and others convalescent; all came from the United States, Italy and Spain. T cells, B-cell-depleted T cells, or PBMCs provided the cDNA or gDNA that served as material.

The V and J ends lost 4 bases and 4 bases, in that order; junction bases with no gene match: 4. The CDR3 extends over 14 amino acids. Germline V gives CDR1 SGHTA, CDR2 FQGNSA. Authors' processing steps: Reference gene primer amplification in the assay estimated nucleated cell counts. Method: immunoSEQ multiplex PCR; TCRdb's copy keeps in-frame clones and lacks some. The DNA was the basis for D and trimming; V, J and clone size are from that table. The sample yields some 200,000 clones, about 90% seen once. The sequence was obtained from a woman aged 25 to 39 who had recovered from COVID-19. This chain uses TRBV7-2 with TRBJ1-3; 7 bases map to TRBD1. Sequencing was performed on PBMCs or T cells enriched from blood (not recorded which). The CDR3, as DNA: TGTGCCAGCAGCTCGAGGGGGCTCGGAAACACCATATATTTT. Translation gives CASSSRGLGNTIYF.